This T cell receptor beta chain was retrieved from a study of PD-L1 blockade in urothelial cancer. V lost 4 bases and J 3 bases, leaving 11 bases between the germline ends. The CDR3 consists of 14 residues. Germline V lookup: CDR1 SGDLS, CDR2 YYNGEE. Sequencing was performed with immunoSEQ multiplex PCR; in TCRdb, only in-frame clones are kept and a portion is missing. The table records about 41,000 clones, 80% to 90% of them present only once. Time point in this sample: peripheral blood 6 weeks after treatment start. A word on this clone: The same CDR3 is also encoded by other DNA sequences in this sample.

The source of this sequence is a man between 65 and 79 years old with urothelial cancer. The genes are TRBV9 and TRBJ2-1, with a weak D call TRBD2 (5 bases). Specimen: PBMCs, collected around atezolizumab (anti-PD-L1) treatment. Here the CDR3 DNA reads TGTGCCAGCAGCCCGAGCGGAGGCTACAATGAGCAGTTCTTC. This encodes CASSPSGGYNEQFF.